The T cell receptor (beta chain) described here comes from a study of cytomegalovirus exposure and HLA in healthy donors. Whole-study findings and limits: In a later analysis, TCR beta V- and J-gene trimming was associated with a missense DCLRE1C variant. Researchers reported that a few CMV-associated chains were confirmed in vitro as CMV antigen-specific.

Regarding this clone: The antigen remains undetermined.

Deletions cut 5 bases from V and 5 bases from J, with 12 bases between. Germline V lookup: CDR1 SGHTA, CDR2 FQGNSA. The CDR3 sequence is 13 residues long. 60 Vbeta and 13 Jbeta primers were used in PCR. The repertoire was sequenced with immunoSEQ multiplex PCR; TCRdb's copy has only in-frame clones and lacks some. The repertoire holds about 200,000 clones, with around three quarters as singletons. V is TRBV7-2 and J is TRBJ2-5; D remains ambiguous. The sequenced sample was PBMCs. This TCR came from a woman aged 25 to 39 in good health and CMV-seropositive. The CDR3 DNA is TGTGCCAGCAGCGACACCTATTCTGAGACCCAGTACTTC. Amino acids: CASSDTYSETQYF.